The 20 T cell receptor beta chains below come from one sample, sequenced in a study of T cell repertoires in cytomegalovirus infection (dated by TCRdb to between 2018 and 2021). Sequencing used an Illumina HiSeq 1500. Starting from the raw public reads, TCRdb applied fastp trimming at Q25, assembled clones with MiXCR and retained in-frame beta chains. Merged by CDR3 protein, the rows form single entries marked with the most common genes and DNA. The sample table holds under 150,000 distinct CDR3 sequences, of which roughly 8.2% were seen once. Jointly, the top ten make up 10% of the sample. Sequenced input: PBMCs. The receptor set was obtained from a human donor in good health (CMV status not recorded). Some clones in this sample may be carry-over from other donors' samples.

The genes are TRBV20-1 and TRBJ1-1; the D gene is possibly TRBD1 (5 bases). The germline V and J ends were trimmed by 0 bases and 5 bases, with 10 bases remaining between them. Germline loops: CDR1 DFQATT, CDR2 SNEGSKA (reference sequence). This CDR3 has 13 residues. CDR3 nucleotide sequence: TGCAGTGCTAGAGATGTAAAGGGGACTGAAGCTTTCTTT. Translating gives CSARDVKGTEAFF.

This clonotype was observed many times. The rearrangement uses TRBV7-9 and TRBJ2-3; D is perhaps TRBD2 (6 bases). This CDR3 has 14 amino acids. The V end lost 5 bases, the J end lost 2 bases, and 11 bases lay between the germline ends. The germline V gene encodes CDR1 SEHNR and CDR2 FQNEAQ (reference sequence). The DNA for the CDR3 is TGTGCCAGCAGCCCCGGACTAAACACAGATACGCAGTATTTT. It translates to CASSPGLNTDTQYF. Full variable domain (missing parts from reference TRBV7-9 and TRBJ2-3): DTGVSQNPRHKITKRGQNVTFRCDPISEHNRLYWYRQTLGQGPEFLTYFQNEAQLEKSRLLSDRFSAERPKGSFSTLEIQRTEQGDSAMYLCASSPGLNTDTQYFGPGTRLTVL.

This clonotype was counted only a few times. The rearrangement links TRBV7-9 to TRBJ2-1; D may be TRBD1 or TRBD2 (6 bases each). Germline values: CDR1 SEHNR, CDR2 FQNEAQ (reference sequence). V was pared by 2 bases and J by 12 bases, with 14 bases between. The CDR3 spans 13 residues. The CDR3 protein is CASSLLDGGLQFF. The CDR3 DNA follows: TGTGCCAGCAGCTTACTTGACGGGGGCTTGCAGTTCTTC.

This clonotype has at least ten counts. The chain is built from TRBV7-8 and TRBJ2-7; 12 bases map to TRBD1. The CDR3 runs to 16 residues. The ends lost 5 bases at V and 1 base at J; junction bases unmatched: 6. Germline assignment: CDR1 SGHVS and CDR2 FQNEAQ. The CDR3 loop is CASSNRDRGLSYEQYF. CDR3 bases: TGTGCCAGCAGCAACCGGGACAGGGGGCTTTCCTACGAGCAGTACTTC.

This clonotype came up many times. The chain employs TRBV6-1 and TRBJ1-1; D perhaps matches TRBD1 (5 bases). This CDR3 is 15 amino acids long. Germline V gene data show CDR1 as MNHNS and CDR2 as SASEGT. With 2 bases removed from V and 0 bases from J, the gap between germline ends came to 10 bases. The CDR3, as DNA: TGTGCCAGCAGTGAATTTGGGGGGTTGAACACTGAAGCTTTCTTT. It yields the protein CASSEFGGLNTEAFF.

This clonotype was detected only once. Here the CDR3 omits its conserved ending phenylalanine or tryptophan, so a read error is the likely source. The V call is TRBV12-3 or TRBV12-4, the J call TRBJ1-5; possibly TRBD1 for D (6 bases). V shed 5 bases and J shed 9 bases, with 17 bases lying between them. This CDR3 has 14 residues. CDR3 region: CASSPTGGGPPQHL. The CDR3 DNA is TGTGCCAGCAGTCCGACGGGGGGCGGGCCGCCCCAGCATTTG.

The genes are TRBV28 and TRBJ2-1, with D uncertain. V lost 3 bases and J 1 base, leaving 13 bases between the germline ends. Germline lookup yields CDR1 MDHEN and CDR2 SYDVKM. CDR3 length: 16 residues. CDR3 nucleotide sequence: TGTGCCAGCAGTTTCTCCTCAACGACATCCTACAATGAGCAGTTCTTC. This translates into CASSFSSTTSYNEQFF.

This clonotype was counted a few times. CDR3 sequence reads: CASSFDGEQYF. The CDR3, as DNA: TGCGCCAGCAGCTTTGACGGCGAGCAGTACTTC. The rearrangement uses TRBV5-1 and TRBJ2-7; no reliable D call. CDR3 length: 11 amino acids. V lost 2 bases to trimming and J lost 6 bases, with 6 bases between them. The V gene's germline CDR1 is SGHRS and CDR2 YFSETQ.

This clonotype has a count of ten or more. The chain combines TRBV20-1 with TRBJ1-1; no clear D. The CDR3 runs 15 residues. The V end lost 6 bases, the J end lost 1 base, and 18 bases lay between the germline ends. Germline loops: CDR1 DFQATT, CDR2 SNEGSKA (reference sequence). The CDR3 region has the DNA TGCAGTGCCTTTGGCCCGGCAATCTCGAACACTGAAGCTTTCTTT. It is translated as CSAFGPAISNTEAFF.

The chain recombines TRBV7-9 with TRBJ1-1; D might be TRBD1 (5 bases). From germline, CDR1 is SEHNR and CDR2 FQNEAQ (reference sequence). V was pared by 5 bases and J by 11 bases, with 12 bases between. The CDR3 loop spans 11 amino acids. Here the CDR3 reads CASSRSGEAFF. As DNA, the CDR3 is TGTGCCAGCAGCCGTTCGGGGGAGGCTTTCTTT.

This rearrangement joins TRBV19 to TRBJ1-5, with 7 bases fitting TRBD1. The CDR3 covers 13 residues. J lost 7 bases, V lost 6 bases, and 6 bases had no gene match. Germline lookup yields CDR1 LNHDA and CDR2 SQIVND (reference sequence). The CDR3, as DNA: TGTGCCAGTAGCCTACAGGGGTCGCAGCCCCAGCATTTT. This sequence encodes CASSLQGSQPQHF.

This clonotype was detected ten times or more. The CDR3 loop is CASSERSGNYGYTF. The CDR3, as DNA: TGTGCCAGCAGTGAAAGGTCAGGGAACTATGGCTACACCTTC. The genes are TRBV2 and TRBJ1-2, with a possible D match to TRBD1 (5 bases). There are 14 residues in the CDR3. Germline V CDR1 and CDR2: SNHLY, FYNNEI. The ends were cut back, 2 bases at V and 2 bases at J, with 9 bases in the middle.

This clonotype occurred a few times. V gene TRBV29-1 combines with J gene TRBJ2-3, with D perhaps TRBD2 (6 bases). Germline CDR1 SQVTM, CDR2 ANQGSEA. The CDR3 runs to 11 residues. V gave up 3 bases and J gave up 5 bases, with 6 bases separating them. As DNA, the CDR3 is TGCAGCGTTGAGGGGGGAGATACGCAGTATTTT. This encodes CSVEGGDTQYF.

There are many counts of this clonotype. The genes are TRBV29-1 and TRBJ2-1; TRBD1 or TRBD2 may be the D gene (6 bases each). Trimming stripped 4 bases from V and 4 bases from J, with 14 bases between. The germline CDR1 and CDR2 sequences are SQVTM and ANQGSEA. The CDR3 consists of 14 residues. CDR3 nucleotide sequence: TGCAGCGTTGCGTTGGGGGGCCGATACAATGAGCAGTTCTTC. It encodes CSVALGGRYNEQFF.

This clonotype was recorded at least ten times. The chain recombines TRBV5-1 with TRBJ2-7; D is tentatively TRBD1 or TRBD2 (5 bases each). The germline gives CDR1 SGHRS, CDR2 YFSETQ. This CDR3 comprises 13 residues. Trimming took off 0 bases at V and 7 bases at J, with 11 bases between the two ends. CDR3 sequence (DNA): TGCGCCAGCAGCTTGGGCCGGGGCCCGGAGCAGTACTTC. This gives the protein CASSLGRGPEQYF.

In this sample, this clonotype turned up many times. The chain links TRBV20-1 to TRBJ2-3; 7 bases agree with TRBD2. Germline values: CDR1 DFQATT, CDR2 SNEGSKA (reference sequence). The CDR3 length is 18 residues. Trimming took 5 bases from V and 6 from J; bases not matched to a gene: 23. This chain's CDR3 is CSAFPLAIQSGTMDTQYF. In DNA form, the CDR3 reads TGCAGTGCTTTTCCCCTAGCGATACAATCAGGGACTATGGATACGCAGTATTTT.

This clonotype has a count of ten or more. The J gene is TRBJ1-2, the V gene TRBV19, with D perhaps TRBD1 (5 bases). Per the germline V gene, CDR1 is LNHDA and CDR2 is SQIVND (reference sequence). This CDR3 is 15 amino acids long. V lost 5 bases to trimming and J lost 2 bases, with 15 bases between them. CDR3 sequence (DNA): TGTGCCAGTAGTTTGGTCCGGGACGGAAACTATGGCTACACCTTC. Amino acid sequence: CASSLVRDGNYGYTF.

This clonotype was counted ten times or more. J is TRBJ1-2 and V is TRBV12-3 or TRBV12-4; 7 bases align to TRBD1. Trimming cost V 4 bases and J 4 bases; bases outside gene matches: 3. The CDR3 runs 13 residues. CDR3 sequence (DNA): TGTGCCAGCAGTTCCGACAGGGTCTATGGCTACACCTTC. Its protein is CASSSDRVYGYTF.

Many counts were recorded for this clonotype. J is TRBJ1-4 and V is TRBV12-3 or TRBV12-4, with a tentative D call TRBD1 (6 bases). V lost 3 bases, J lost 4 bases, and 9 bases lay in between. The CDR3 has 14 amino acids. The CDR3 bases are TGTGCCAGCAGTTTGTCAGGGGTTAATGAAAAACTGTTTTTT. It translates to CASSLSGVNEKLFF.

Ten or more counts support this clonotype. The chain combines TRBV7-9 with TRBJ2-1, with 11 positions matching TRBD2. This CDR3 has 14 residues. With V trimmed by 5 bases and J by 6 bases, 3 bases remained unmatched. In germline, CDR1 is SEHNR, CDR2 FQNEAQ (reference sequence). CDR3 coding DNA: TGTGCCAGCAGCGTTAGCGGGGGGGTCAATGAGCAGTTCTTC. It yields the protein CASSVSGGVNEQFF.